This T cell receptor beta chain originates from a study of cytomegalovirus exposure and HLA in healthy donors. Study-wide findings and caveats: Subsequent analysis revealed that first-cohort TCR clusters tended to co-occur in the roughly 120 validation repertoires. It was confirmed in vitro that a few of the CMV-associated chains were specific for CMV antigens. It was 160 or so TCR beta chains that were listed as cytomegalovirus-associated.

The donors belonged to the 120-subject validation cohort, separate from the roughly 710-subject first cohort. TCRdb keeps only in-frame clones here, not all; method: immunoSEQ multiplex PCR. The table shows about 78,000 clones, with less than 96% occurring only once. This CDR3 region has 13 residues. Germline V gives CDR1 MNHEY, CDR2 SMNVEV (reference sequence). The ends lost 7 bases at V and 9 bases at J; junction bases unmatched: 12. Concerning this clone: As yet, its antigen is unknown.

This receptor was obtained from a young man in good health and CMV-seropositive. The sample was PBMCs. This rearrangement joins TRBV27 to TRBJ2-7, with 7 bases aligning to TRBD1. The CDR3 spells CASIGGPYEGQYF. DNA of the CDR3: TGTGCCAGCATAGGGGGCCCCTACGAAGGGCAGTACTTC.